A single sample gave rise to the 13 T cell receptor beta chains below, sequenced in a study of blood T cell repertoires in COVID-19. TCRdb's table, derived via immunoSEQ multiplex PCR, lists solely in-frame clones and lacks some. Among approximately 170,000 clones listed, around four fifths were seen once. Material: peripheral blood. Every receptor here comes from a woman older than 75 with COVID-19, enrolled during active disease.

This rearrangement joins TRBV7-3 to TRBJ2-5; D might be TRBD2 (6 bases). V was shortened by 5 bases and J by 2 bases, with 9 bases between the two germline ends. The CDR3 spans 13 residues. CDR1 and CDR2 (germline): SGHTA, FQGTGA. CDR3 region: CASSRSGQETQYF. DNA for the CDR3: TGTGCCAGCAGCCGTAGCGGACAAGAGACCCAGTACTTC.

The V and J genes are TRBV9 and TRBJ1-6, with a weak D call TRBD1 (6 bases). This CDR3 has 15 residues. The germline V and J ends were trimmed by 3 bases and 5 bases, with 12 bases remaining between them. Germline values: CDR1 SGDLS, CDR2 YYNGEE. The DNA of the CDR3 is TGTGCCAGCAGCGAGAACAGGGCACATAATTCACCCCTCCACTTT. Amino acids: CASSENRAHNSPLHF.

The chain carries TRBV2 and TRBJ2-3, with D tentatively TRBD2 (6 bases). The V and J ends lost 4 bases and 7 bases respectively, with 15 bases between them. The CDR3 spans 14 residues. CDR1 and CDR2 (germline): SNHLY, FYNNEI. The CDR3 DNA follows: TGTGCCAGCAGTGCTCCGGGAGTCAGGAATACGCAGTATTTT. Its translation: CASSAPGVRNTQYF.

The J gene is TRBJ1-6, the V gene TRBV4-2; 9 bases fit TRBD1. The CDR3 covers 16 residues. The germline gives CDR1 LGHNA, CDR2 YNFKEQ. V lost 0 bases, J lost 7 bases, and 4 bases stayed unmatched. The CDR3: CASSQEGDRENSPLHF. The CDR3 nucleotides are TGTGCCAGCAGCCAAGAAGGGGACAGGGAAAATTCACCCCTCCACTTT.

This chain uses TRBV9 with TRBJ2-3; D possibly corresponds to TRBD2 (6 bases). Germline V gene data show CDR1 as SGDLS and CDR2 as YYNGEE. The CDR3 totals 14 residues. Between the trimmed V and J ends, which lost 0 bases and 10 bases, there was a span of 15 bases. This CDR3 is CASSVDRWEVAQYF. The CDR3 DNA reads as TGTGCCAGCAGCGTAGATCGATGGGAGGTTGCGCAGTATTTT.

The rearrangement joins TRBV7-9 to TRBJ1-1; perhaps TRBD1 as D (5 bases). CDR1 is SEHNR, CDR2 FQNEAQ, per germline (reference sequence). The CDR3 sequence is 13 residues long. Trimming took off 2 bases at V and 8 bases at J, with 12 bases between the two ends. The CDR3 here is CASSLRGEGEAFF. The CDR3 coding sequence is TGTGCCAGCAGCTTAAGAGGGGAGGGGGAAGCTTTCTTT.

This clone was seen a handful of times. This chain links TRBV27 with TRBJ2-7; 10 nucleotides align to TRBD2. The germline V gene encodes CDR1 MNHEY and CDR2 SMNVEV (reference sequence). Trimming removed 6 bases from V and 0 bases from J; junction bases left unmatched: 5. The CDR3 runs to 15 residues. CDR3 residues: CASRRTSGYSYEQYF. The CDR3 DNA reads TGTGCCAGCAGGCGGACTAGCGGATACTCCTACGAGCAGTACTTC.

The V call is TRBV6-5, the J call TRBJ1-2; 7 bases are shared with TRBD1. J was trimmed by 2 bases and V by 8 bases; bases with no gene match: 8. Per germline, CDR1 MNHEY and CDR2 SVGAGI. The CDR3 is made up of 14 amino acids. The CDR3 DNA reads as TGTGCCAGCCGCCTCCTGACAGGGAACTATGGCTACACCTTC. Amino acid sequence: CASRLLTGNYGYTF.

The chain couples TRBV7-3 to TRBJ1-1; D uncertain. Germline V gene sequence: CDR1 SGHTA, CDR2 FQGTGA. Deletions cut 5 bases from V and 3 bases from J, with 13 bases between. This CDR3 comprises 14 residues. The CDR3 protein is CASSLVGGDTEAFF. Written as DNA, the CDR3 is TGTGCCAGCAGCCTAGTTGGCGGGGACACTGAAGCTTTCTTT.

CDR3 amino acids: CASSLLTGGNEAFF. CDR3 bases: TGTGCCAGCAGCTTACTCACAGGGGGCAATGAAGCTTTCTTT. The genes are TRBV6-6 and TRBJ1-1, with 9 positions matching TRBD1. This CDR3 comprises 14 residues. V shed 6 bases and J 7 bases; nucleotides not matched to a gene: 9. Germline CDR1 reads MNHNY; CDR2 reads SVGAGI (reference sequence).

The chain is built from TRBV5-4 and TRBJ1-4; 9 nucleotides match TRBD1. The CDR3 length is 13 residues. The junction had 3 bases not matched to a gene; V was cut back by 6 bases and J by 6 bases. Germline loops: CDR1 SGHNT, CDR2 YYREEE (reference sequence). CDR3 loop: CASNRDRDEKLFF. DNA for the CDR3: TGTGCCAGCAACCGGGACAGGGATGAAAAACTGTTTTTT.

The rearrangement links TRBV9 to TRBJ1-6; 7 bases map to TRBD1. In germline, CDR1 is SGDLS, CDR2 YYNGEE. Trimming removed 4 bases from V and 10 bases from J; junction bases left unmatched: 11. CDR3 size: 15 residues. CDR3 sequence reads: CASSQGQGEWSPLHF. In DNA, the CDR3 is TGTGCCAGCAGCCAAGGGCAGGGGGAATGGTCACCCCTCCACTTT. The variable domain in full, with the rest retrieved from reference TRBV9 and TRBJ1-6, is DSGVTQTPKHLITATGQRVTLRCSPRSGDLSVYWYQQSLDQGLQFLIQYYNGEERAKGNILERFSAQQFPDLHSELNLSSLELGDSALYFCASSQGQGEWSPLHFGNGTRLTVT.

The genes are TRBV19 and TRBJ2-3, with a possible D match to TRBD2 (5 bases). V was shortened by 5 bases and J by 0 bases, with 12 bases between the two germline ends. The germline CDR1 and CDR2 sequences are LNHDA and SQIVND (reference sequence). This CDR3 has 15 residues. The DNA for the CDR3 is TGTGCCAGTAGTTCCCTACTAGTCAGCACAGATACGCAGTATTTT. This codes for CASSSLLVSTDTQYF. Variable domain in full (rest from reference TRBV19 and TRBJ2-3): DGGITQSPKYLFRKEGQNVTLSCEQNLNHDAMYWYRQDPGQGLRLIYYSQIVNDFQKGDIAEGYSVSREKKESFPLTVTSAQKNPTAFYLCASSSLLVSTDTQYFGPGTRLTVL.